This record covers a single TCR beta chain. Antigen unknown. The sample is drawn from a study of T cell responses to AZD1222 COVID-19 vaccine. Study findings and constraints: Rises in breadth and depth of Spike-specific TCRs came after two AZD1222 doses.

Unmatched junction bases numbered 3, after V lost 0 bases and J lost 1 base. Germline V lookup: CDR1 SGHRS, CDR2 YFSETQ. The CDR3 is made up of 16 amino acids. TCRdb's copy holds only in-frame clones and misses some; the assay was immunoSEQ multiplex PCR. This sample has roughly 160,000 clones, with 80% to 95% found just once. J is TRBJ2-3 and V is TRBV5-1; 9 bases map to TRBD2. This clonotype was obtained from an adult in good health. The material was peripheral blood, obtained on day 0 of AZD1222 vaccination. CDR3 sequence (DNA): TGCGCCAGCAGCTTGGGAAGGACTAGCGGCACAGATACGCAGTATTTT. This codes for CASSLGRTSGTDTQYF.